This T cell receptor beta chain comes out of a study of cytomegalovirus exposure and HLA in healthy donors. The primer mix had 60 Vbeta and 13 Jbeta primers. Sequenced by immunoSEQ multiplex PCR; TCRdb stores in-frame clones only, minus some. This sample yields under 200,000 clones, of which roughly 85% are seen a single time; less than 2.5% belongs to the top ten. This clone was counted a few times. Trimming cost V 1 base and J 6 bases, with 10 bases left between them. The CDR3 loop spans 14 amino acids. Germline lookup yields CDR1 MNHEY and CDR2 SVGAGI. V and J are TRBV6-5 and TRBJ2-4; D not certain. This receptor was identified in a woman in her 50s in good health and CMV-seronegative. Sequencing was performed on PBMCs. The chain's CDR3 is CASSYFSVGNIQYF. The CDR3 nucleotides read TGTGCCAGCAGTTACTTTAGTGTCGGAAACATTCAGTACTTC.